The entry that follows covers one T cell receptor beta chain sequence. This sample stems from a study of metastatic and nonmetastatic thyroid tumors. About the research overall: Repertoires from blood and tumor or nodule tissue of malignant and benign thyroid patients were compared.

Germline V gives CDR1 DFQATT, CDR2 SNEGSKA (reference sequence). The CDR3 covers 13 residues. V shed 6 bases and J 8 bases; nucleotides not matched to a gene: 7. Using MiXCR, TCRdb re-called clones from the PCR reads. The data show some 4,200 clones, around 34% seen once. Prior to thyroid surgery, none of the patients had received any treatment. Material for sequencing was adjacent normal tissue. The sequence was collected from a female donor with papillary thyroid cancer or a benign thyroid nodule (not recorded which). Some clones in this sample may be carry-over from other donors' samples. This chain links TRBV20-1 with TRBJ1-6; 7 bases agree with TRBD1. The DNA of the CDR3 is TGCAGTGCGTGGGACAGTTTTTATTCACCCCTCCACTTT. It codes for CSAWDSFYSPLHF.